The rows below give T cell receptor beta chains drawn from one sample of a study of beta chain features in type 1 diabetes. The protocol was immunoSEQ multiplex PCR, while the TCRdb copy is restricted to in-frame clones and leaves out a portion. The sample lists 600,000 to 650,000 clones, about 14% seen once, with 0.09% to 0.095% in the top ten. Material: naive CD4+ T cells from blood. These receptors all stem from a man between 18 and 35 years old in good health. Both conserved end residues are part of each CDR3. A D gene is named only where the DNA matches it firmly. The size of a clone is reported for some rows only, either as once, few or many, or as a class for expanded clones.

abundance: .
d_gene: TRBD1
v_gene: TRBV27
j_gene: TRBJ2-7
CDR3aa: CASSLGQEAYEQYF
CDR3nt: TGTGCCAGCAGTTTGGGACAGGAGGCCTACGAGCAGTACTTC

abundance: few
d_gene: .
v_gene: TRBV4-1
j_gene: TRBJ2-1
CDR3aa: CASSQPTGDEQFF
CDR3nt: TGCGCCAGCAGCCAGCCGACGGGGGATGAGCAGTTCTTC

abundance: few
d_gene: TRBD1
v_gene: TRBV27
j_gene: TRBJ1-5
CDR3aa: CASSPQDRRNQPQHF
CDR3nt: TGTGCCAGCAGTCCCCAGGACAGGAGGAATCAGCCCCAGCATTTT

abundance: .
d_gene: .
v_gene: TRBV5-6
j_gene: TRBJ1-1
CDR3aa: CASSFGGSEAFF
CDR3nt: TGTGCCAGCAGCTTCGGGGGGTCTGAAGCTTTCTTT

abundance: .
d_gene: .
v_gene: TRBV7-2
j_gene: TRBJ1-4
CDR3aa: CASSQEGWYEKLFF
CDR3nt: TGTGCCAGCAGCCAAGAGGGATGGTATGAAAAACTGTTTTTT

abundance: .
d_gene: TRBD1
v_gene: TRBV7-8
j_gene: TRBJ2-3
CDR3aa: CASSLRGLGTGVPDTQYF
CDR3nt: TGTGCCAGCAGCTTAAGGGGACTGGGGACAGGGGTCCCAGATACGCAGTATTTT

abundance: .
d_gene: TRBD1
v_gene: TRBV30
j_gene: TRBJ1-2
CDR3aa: CAWSSGGYGYTF
CDR3nt: TGTGCCTGGAGTTCAGGGGGCTATGGCTACACCTTC

abundance: .
d_gene: .
v_gene: TRBV6-6
j_gene: TRBJ1-3
CDR3aa: CASSVGSSGNTIYF
CDR3nt: TGTGCCAGCAGCGTCGGTTCCTCTGGAAACACCATATATTTT

abundance: few
d_gene: TRBD1
v_gene: TRBV9
j_gene: TRBJ2-1
CDR3aa: CASSVDKGQGSNEQFF
CDR3nt: TGTGCCAGCAGCGTAGATAAGGGACAGGGTAGCAATGAGCAGTTCTTC

abundance: .
d_gene: TRBD1
v_gene: TRBV30
j_gene: TRBJ2-3
CDR3aa: CAWSLTGAPADTQYF
CDR3nt: TGTGCCTGGAGCCTGACAGGGGCCCCCGCAGATACGCAGTATTTT

abundance: .
d_gene: .
v_gene: TRBV18
j_gene: TRBJ2-5
CDR3aa: CASSRGTQETQYF
CDR3nt: TGTGCCAGCTCACGGGGTACACAAGAGACCCAGTACTTC

abundance: .
d_gene: TRBD2
v_gene: TRBV27
j_gene: TRBJ2-7
CDR3aa: CASKLAGGAVPYEQYF
CDR3nt: TGTGCCAGCAAACTGGCGGGAGGAGCGGTTCCCTACGAGCAGTACTTC

abundance: few
d_gene: .
v_gene: TRBV5-6
j_gene: TRBJ1-2
CDR3aa: CASSSALAVYGYTF
CDR3nt: TGTGCCAGCAGCTCAGCACTCGCAGTCTATGGCTACACCTTC

abundance: .
d_gene: .
v_gene: TRBV7-2
j_gene: TRBJ1-5
CDR3aa: CASSLWGTVHQPQHF
CDR3nt: TGTGCCAGCAGCTTATGGGGAACAGTGCATCAGCCCCAGCATTTT

abundance: few
d_gene: .
v_gene: TRBV18
j_gene: TRBJ1-2
CDR3aa: CASSPGDYGYTF
CDR3nt: TGTGCCAGCTCACCAGGGGACTATGGCTACACCTTC

abundance: few
d_gene: .
v_gene: TRBV5-1
j_gene: TRBJ1-6
CDR3aa: CASSLSWIENSPLHF
CDR3nt: TGCGCCAGCAGCTTGAGTTGGATTGAGAATTCACCCCTCCACTTT

abundance: few
d_gene: TRBD1
v_gene: TRBV6-5
j_gene: TRBJ1-1
CDR3aa: CASSSTGRTEAFF
CDR3nt: TGTGCCAGCAGTTCGACAGGGAGGACTGAAGCTTTCTTT

abundance: .
d_gene: TRBD2
v_gene: TRBV5-1
j_gene: TRBJ2-1
CDR3aa: CASGSSGSKQFF
CDR3nt: TGCGCCAGCGGATCTAGCGGGAGTAAGCAGTTCTTC

abundance: .
d_gene: .
v_gene: TRBV11-1
j_gene: TRBJ2-7
CDR3aa: CASRPVRGHDYEQYF
CDR3nt: TGTGCCAGCAGGCCCGTTAGAGGGCATGACTACGAGCAGTACTTC

abundance: few
d_gene: TRBD1
v_gene: TRBV5-1
j_gene: TRBJ1-5
CDR3aa: CASSPGQGIGNQPQHF
CDR3nt: TGCGCCAGCAGCCCGGGACAGGGGATCGGCAATCAGCCCCAGCATTTT

abundance: few
d_gene: TRBD2
v_gene: TRBV6-1
j_gene: TRBJ2-5
CDR3aa: CASSEIGGGRVETQYF
CDR3nt: TGTGCCAGCAGTGAAATAGGCGGGGGGCGGGTTGAGACCCAGTACTTC

abundance: few
d_gene: .
v_gene: TRBV28
j_gene: TRBJ2-5
CDR3aa: CASSPYGVGVGGETQYF
CDR3nt: TGTGCCAGCAGTCCATACGGCGTAGGCGTAGGTGGAGAGACCCAGTACTTC

abundance: few
d_gene: .
v_gene: TRBV7-9
j_gene: TRBJ2-2
CDR3aa: CASSLGSNTGELFF
CDR3nt: TGTGCCAGCAGCTTAGGTTCCAACACCGGGGAGCTGTTTTTT

abundance: .
d_gene: TRBD1
v_gene: TRBV7-3
j_gene: TRBJ2-3
CDR3aa: CASSLGQDGQYF
CDR3nt: TGTGCCAGCAGCTTAGGACAGGATGGGCAGTATTTT

abundance: .
d_gene: .
v_gene: TRBV5-6
j_gene: TRBJ1-2
CDR3aa: CASSLPGRGYGYTF
CDR3nt: TGTGCCAGCAGCTTGCCGGGACGAGGATATGGCTACACCTTC

abundance: .
d_gene: .
v_gene: TRBV7-9
j_gene: TRBJ1-2
CDR3aa: CASSLDRDYGYTF
CDR3nt: TGTGCCAGCAGCTTAGACAGGGACTATGGCTACACCTTC

abundance: .
d_gene: .
v_gene: TRBV4-3
j_gene: TRBJ1-2
CDR3aa: CASSRGGANYGYTF
CDR3nt: TGCGCCAGCAGTCGGGGTGGAGCTAACTATGGCTACACCTTC

abundance: few
d_gene: TRBD1
v_gene: TRBV18
j_gene: TRBJ1-1
CDR3aa: CASSPGAGGTAEAFF
CDR3nt: TGTGCCAGCTCACCGGGAGCAGGGGGGACGGCTGAAGCTTTCTTT

abundance: .
d_gene: .
v_gene: TRBV5-8
j_gene: TRBJ1-2
CDR3aa: CAAGTVGFTGTRDYGYTF
CDR3nt: TGTGCCGCCGGGACCGTGGGATTTACAGGGACGCGGGACTATGGCTACACCTTC

abundance: .
d_gene: .
v_gene: TRBV7-9
j_gene: TRBJ1-1
CDR3aa: CASSLEGLLREAFF
CDR3nt: TGTGCCAGCAGCTTAGAAGGTCTCTTAAGGGAAGCTTTCTTT

abundance: few
d_gene: TRBD1
v_gene: TRBV27
j_gene: TRBJ1-1
CDR3aa: CASRRQGSTEAFF
CDR3nt: TGTGCCAGCAGACGACAGGGGTCCACTGAAGCTTTCTTT

abundance: .
d_gene: .
v_gene: TRBV9
j_gene: TRBJ1-2
CDR3aa: CASTDGLGYTF
CDR3nt: TGTGCCAGCACCGACGGGCTTGGCTACACCTTC

abundance: few
d_gene: TRBD2
v_gene: TRBV18
j_gene: TRBJ2-5
CDR3aa: CASSPIAGETQYF
CDR3nt: TGTGCCAGCTCACCTATAGCGGGGGAGACCCAGTACTTC

abundance: .
d_gene: .
v_gene: TRBV30
j_gene: TRBJ2-2
CDR3aa: CARPKRGNTGELFF
CDR3nt: TGTGCCCGGCCCAAAAGGGGGAACACCGGGGAGCTGTTTTTT

abundance: many
d_gene: .
v_gene: TRBV21-1
j_gene: TRBJ1-2
CDR3aa: CASTLGYTF
CDR3nt: TGTGCCAGCACGTTGGGCTACACCTTC

abundance: .
d_gene: .
v_gene: TRBV20-1
j_gene: TRBJ2-7
CDR3aa: CSARLYEQYF
CDR3nt: TGCAGTGCTAGGCTATACGAGCAGTACTTC

abundance: few
d_gene: .
v_gene: TRBV7-3
j_gene: TRBJ2-1
CDR3aa: CASSTNRDTNNEQFF
CDR3nt: TGTGCCAGCAGCACAAACAGGGATACTAACAATGAGCAGTTCTTC

abundance: .
d_gene: TRBD1
v_gene: TRBV9
j_gene: TRBJ1-1
CDR3aa: CASSPGTGVEAFF
CDR3nt: TGTGCCAGCAGCCCCGGGACAGGGGTTGAAGCTTTCTTT

abundance: .
d_gene: TRBD2
v_gene: TRBV10-3
j_gene: TRBJ2-1
CDR3aa: CAISGASGRNEQFF
CDR3nt: TGTGCCATCAGTGGGGCTAGCGGACGAAATGAGCAGTTCTTC

abundance: .
d_gene: .
v_gene: TRBV20-1
j_gene: TRBJ2-5
CDR3aa: CSATGETQYF
CDR3nt: TGCAGTGCCACCGGGGAGACCCAGTACTTC

abundance: few
d_gene: TRBD1
v_gene: TRBV5-4
j_gene: TRBJ1-5
CDR3aa: CASSLQGGNQPQHF
CDR3nt: TGTGCCAGCAGCTTACAGGGGGGAAATCAGCCCCAGCATTTT